Below, 9 T cell receptor beta chains from the same sample are listed, as sequenced in a study of CD8 T cells in ankylosing spondylitis (dated by TCRdb to 2015 to 2018). The method was 5' RACE. Sequencer: Illumina HiSeq 2500. TCRdb trimmed public reads at Q25 via fastp, called clones via MiXCR and kept in-frame beta chains. CDR3 protein sequences are deduplicated, and each keeps its most common genes and DNA. This sample is represented by some 250,000 distinct CDR3 sequences; about 10% of them were singletons. About 6.8% of the sample is in the top ten clones. The specimen was blood, either unsorted or a sorted T cell fraction (not recorded which). The source of these receptors is a male donor with ankylosing spondylitis or in good health (not recorded which).

The CDR3 region is CASSDSTGAGGYTF. Here the CDR3 DNA reads TGTGCCAGCAGTGACTCGACGGGGGCGGGTGGCTACACCTTC. This chain connects TRBV6-4 to TRBJ1-2, with D maybe TRBD1 (6 bases). The CDR3 consists of 14 residues. V dropped 0 bases and J dropped 7 bases, with 12 bases sitting between them. CDR1 MRHNA and CDR2 SNTAGT come from the germline V gene.

The chain is built from TRBV28 and TRBJ2-7; possibly TRBD1 for D (6 bases). Germline V gene lookup returns CDR1 MDHEN and CDR2 SYDVKM. The CDR3 loop spans 14 amino acids. V was shortened by 5 bases and J by 5 bases, with 16 bases between the two germline ends. The CDR3 reads CASSTTGKRDEQYF. The CDR3 DNA reads TGTGCCAGCAGTACTACAGGGAAACGGGACGAGCAGTACTTC.

Ten or more counts support this clonotype. The chain recombines TRBV20-1 with TRBJ2-7; 9 bases map to TRBD2. CDR3 length: 18 residues. Trimming removed 7 bases from V and 3 bases from J; junction bases left unmatched: 22. Germline loops: CDR1 DFQATT, CDR2 SNEGSKA (reference sequence). CDR3 in amino acids: CSGSPTIAGDIRGYEQYF. CDR3 nucleotides: TGCAGTGGATCCCCGACGATAGCGGGAGATATAAGGGGCTACGAGCAGTACTTC.

In its sample, this clonotype was seen a few times. The J gene is TRBJ1-3, the V gene TRBV11-1, with 9 bases fitting TRBD1. Trimming took 5 bases from V and 2 from J; bases not matched to a gene: 4. The CDR3 is 15 amino acids. Germline V gene data show CDR1 as SGHAT and CDR2 as FQDESV (reference sequence). The DNA of the CDR3 is TGTGCCAGCAGCGAAACAGGGGGCACTGGAAACACCATATATTTT. This codes for CASSETGGTGNTIYF.

This chain uses TRBV2 with TRBJ1-1; unclear D gene. Germline V gene data show CDR1 as SNHLY and CDR2 as FYNNEI. V was clipped by 7 bases and J by 4 bases, with 13 bases between them. This CDR3 is 13 amino acids long. As DNA, the CDR3 is TGTGCCAGCACCCACCCGGGCGGCACTGAAGCTTTCTTT. Protein product: CASTHPGGTEAFF.

This clonotype occurred many times. CDR3: CASSSDAIPYNEQFF. The CDR3 DNA follows: TGTGCCAGCAGTTCGGACGCAATACCCTACAATGAGCAGTTCTTC. This chain links TRBV27 with TRBJ2-1, with D uncertain. Germline-derived CDR1 and CDR2 are MNHEY and SMNVEV (reference sequence). V was pared by 4 bases and J by 2 bases, with 12 bases between. CDR3 length: 15 residues.

The genes are TRBV5-5 and TRBJ2-6; no definite D call. CDR1 and CDR2 (germline): SGHKS, YYEKEE (reference sequence). The length of the CDR3 is 16 residues. Trimming left V 1 base short and J 4 bases short, with 12 bases between. CDR3 bases: TGTGCCAGCAGCTTGAGTCCGGGTTCCGGGGCCAACGTCCTGACTTTC. This sequence encodes CASSLSPGSGANVLTF.

This clonotype occurred many times. The chain uses TRBV20-1 and TRBJ2-3; no firm D call. The CDR3 length is 13 residues. Germline V CDR1 and CDR2: DFQATT, SNEGSKA (reference sequence). V lost 5 bases, J lost 0 bases, and 9 bases lay in between. CDR3 sequence reads: CSAGKHSTDTQYF. The CDR3 coding sequence is TGCAGTGCTGGGAAACATAGCACAGATACGCAGTATTTT.

This clonotype was found a few times. The V call is TRBV10-3, the J call TRBJ2-6; no clear D. This CDR3 region has 19 residues. The germline gives CDR1 ENHRY, CDR2 SYGVKD. V gave up 0 bases and J gave up 3 bases, with 18 bases separating them. This CDR3 is CAISESIVGKQGGANVLTF. Here the CDR3 DNA reads TGTGCCATCAGTGAGTCGATAGTTGGGAAACAAGGTGGGGCCAACGTCCTGACTTTC.